These 30 T cell receptor beta chains originate from one sample sequenced in a study of cytomegalovirus exposure and HLA in healthy donors. The table came from immunoSEQ multiplex PCR; TCRdb's copy has only in-frame clones and leaves some out. Of tens of thousands of clones in the sample, 85% to 95% are singletons; the top ten hold around 0.69%. The sample consisted of PBMCs. Every receptor here comes from a woman between 18 and 29 years old in good health and CMV-seronegative.

The V call is TRBV19, the J call TRBJ2-7, with TRBD1 matching over 9 bases. V trimming: 5 bases; J trimming: 10 bases; junction bases outside the gene matches: 15. Germline CDR1 LNHDA, CDR2 SQIVND (reference sequence). The CDR3 covers 15 residues. CDR3 amino acids: CASSPSVTGGATQYF. The CDR3 nucleotides are TGTGCCAGTAGTCCCTCCGTCACAGGGGGCGCAACTCAGTACTTC.

V and J are TRBV28 and TRBJ1-1; 8 bases map to TRBD1. Unmatched junction bases numbered 5, after V lost 5 bases and J lost 0 bases. There are 15 residues in the CDR3. Germline V gene lookup returns CDR1 MDHEN and CDR2 SYDVKM. CDR3 bases: TGTGCCAGCAGTCCCGGGACAGGCTTGAACACTGAAGCTTTCTTT. Translated: CASSPGTGLNTEAFF.

V and J are TRBV7-7 and TRBJ2-3; 8 bases are shared with TRBD2. Germline CDR1 is SSHAT and CDR2 is FNYEAQ (reference sequence). The V segment lost 5 bases and the J segment 0 bases; nucleotides outside the gene matches: 7. CDR3 size: 16 residues. CDR3 region: CASSPTLAASTDTQYF. For the CDR3, the DNA is TGTGCCAGCAGCCCGACACTAGCGGCTAGCACAGATACGCAGTATTTT.

V usage is TRBV11-2 and J usage is TRBJ1-1, with TRBD1 matching over 7 bases. Germline CDR1 and CDR2: SGHAT and FQNNGV. The CDR3 loop spans 14 amino acids. V lost 0 bases to trimming and J lost 11 bases; unmatched junction nucleotides: 9. CDR3 residues: CASSLEAGGLGAFF. The CDR3 nucleotides are TGTGCCAGCAGCTTAGAGGCAGGGGGGCTTGGGGCTTTCTTT.

The rearrangement uses TRBV6-1 and TRBJ1-1; 8 nucleotides align to TRBD1. The CDR3 is 13 amino acids. The V segment lost 8 bases and the J segment 0 bases; nucleotides outside the gene matches: 2. Looked up from germline, CDR1 is MNHNS and CDR2 is SASEGT. The CDR3 DNA is TGTGCCAGCGGGACAGGCATGAACACTGAAGCTTTCTTT. This gives the protein CASGTGMNTEAFF.

This CDR3 reads CASKETSDYNEQFF. The CDR3 DNA sequence: TGCGCCAGCAAGGAGACTAGCGACTACAATGAGCAGTTCTTC. This chain links TRBV5-1 with TRBJ2-1; 8 bases map to TRBD2. V shed 6 bases and J 3 bases; nucleotides not matched to a gene: 5. Germline V lookup: CDR1 SGHRS, CDR2 YFSETQ. CDR3 size: 14 residues.

The chain recombines TRBV7-9 with TRBJ1-1; D uncertain. Germline V gene lookup returns CDR1 SEHNR and CDR2 FQNEAQ (reference sequence). V gave up 7 bases and J gave up 5 bases, with 8 bases separating them. The CDR3 consists of 11 residues. The CDR3 DNA sequence: TGTGCCAGCAAGCGAGGGACTGAAGCTTTCTTT. Protein product: CASKRGTEAFF.

The rearrangement joins TRBV19 to TRBJ1-2; tentative D call: TRBD1 (6 bases). Trimming took off 7 bases at V and 0 bases at J, with 12 bases between the two ends. Germline-derived CDR1 and CDR2 are LNHDA and SQIVND (reference sequence). The length of the CDR3 is 14 residues. CDR3 amino acids: CASTRTEANYGYTF. CDR3 bases: TGTGCCAGTACACGGACAGAAGCTAACTATGGCTACACCTTC.

The chain links TRBV6-5 to TRBJ1-2, with D tentatively TRBD1 (6 bases). The germline CDR1 and CDR2 sequences are MNHEY and SVGAGI. V lost 5 bases and J lost 1, with 11 bases in between. The CDR3 is 14 residues long. CDR3 nucleotide sequence: TGTGCCAGCAGTACAGGGCTCTTTAACTATGGCTACACCTTC. Its protein product is CASSTGLFNYGYTF.

As regards this clone: Other DNA sequences in this sample translate to the same CDR3. The chain couples TRBV9 to TRBJ1-2; TRBD1 agrees at 9 bases. The CDR3 has 13 amino acids. CDR1 and CDR2 from the germline V gene are SGDLS and YYNGEE. Germline trimming cut 4 bases from V and 3 bases from J; bases unmatched to any gene: 1. CDR3 in amino acids: CASSRTGDYGYTF. For the CDR3, the DNA is TGTGCCAGCAGCAGGACAGGGGACTATGGCTACACCTTC.

V gene TRBV6-4 combines with J gene TRBJ1-5, with 8 nucleotides matching TRBD1. In germline, CDR1 is MRHNA, CDR2 SNTAGT. CDR3 length: 17 residues. V trimming: 8 bases; J trimming: 0 bases; junction bases outside the gene matches: 12. CDR3 region: CASRIDRGDYSNQPQHF. The CDR3 DNA reads TGTGCCAGCCGCATAGACAGGGGCGACTATAGCAATCAGCCCCAGCATTTT.

Only a few counts were recorded for this clone. The CDR3 DNA is TGTGCCATCGGGGCAGCGGGGGTAACCTACAATGAGCAGTTCTTC. Translation: CAIGAAGVTYNEQFF. The V and J genes are TRBV10-3 and TRBJ2-1, with 8 nucleotides matching TRBD2. Germline V gene lookup returns CDR1 ENHRY and CDR2 SYGVKD. J was trimmed by 2 bases and V by 8 bases; bases with no gene match: 8. The CDR3 is 15 amino acids.

The genes are TRBV9 and TRBJ1-2; a possible D gene is TRBD1 (5 bases). The CDR3 has 18 residues. The V gene lost 3 bases and the J gene lost 4 bases, with 25 bases spanning the gap. Germline CDR1 reads SGDLS; CDR2 reads YYNGEE. CDR3 amino acids: CASSGVGRRTGTSYGYTF. Written as DNA, the CDR3 is TGTGCCAGCAGCGGAGTGGGTCGTCGTACCGGGACTAGCTATGGCTACACCTTC.

The chain is built from TRBV9 and TRBJ1-4; 7 bases are shared with TRBD1. V shed 4 bases and J 5 bases; nucleotides not matched to a gene: 5. CDR3 size: 14 residues. Germline V gene lookup returns CDR1 SGDLS and CDR2 YYNGEE. DNA for the CDR3: TGTGCCAGCAGCCCTACGACAGGGAATGAAAAACTGTTTTTT. Translation: CASSPTTGNEKLFF. The full variable domain, its missing parts supplied by reference TRBV9 and TRBJ1-4, is DSGVTQTPKHLITATGQRVTLRCSPRSGDLSVYWYQQSLDQGLQFLIQYYNGEERAKGNILERFSAQQFPDLHSELNLSSLELGDSALYFCASSPTTGNEKLFFGSGTQLSVL.

V is TRBV10-3 and J is TRBJ1-2, with a possible D match to TRBD1 (5 bases). Germline assignment: CDR1 ENHRY and CDR2 SYGVKD. There are 12 residues in the CDR3. V was pared by 10 bases and J by 0 bases, with 9 bases between. CDR3 in amino acids: CATTATNYGYTF. As DNA, the CDR3 is TGTGCCACGACAGCTACTAACTATGGCTACACCTTC.

This chain links TRBV15 with TRBJ2-6, with 10 bases lining up with TRBD1. Germline CDR1 reads LNHNV; CDR2 reads YYDKDF (reference sequence). CDR3 size: 18 residues. With V trimmed by 4 bases and J by 1 base, 7 bases remained unmatched. The CDR3 spells CATSIVGTGESGANVLTF. CDR3 sequence (DNA): TGTGCCACCAGCATTGTGGGGACAGGGGAGTCTGGGGCCAACGTCCTGACTTTC.

This sequence joins TRBV28 and TRBJ1-2; 8 bases agree with TRBD1. The CDR3 spans 15 residues. In germline, CDR1 is MDHEN, CDR2 SYDVKM. J gave up 4 bases and V 6 bases, and 10 bases lay outside the gene matches. This chain's CDR3 is CASSIQGVLVYGYTF. The CDR3 bases are TGTGCCAGCAGCATACAGGGGGTTTTGGTCTATGGCTACACCTTC.

The chain carries TRBV6-1 and TRBJ1-5; the D is unclear. Trimming removed 10 bases at V and 6 bases at J, with 19 bases between. The length of the CDR3 is 14 residues. Germline V gene sequence: CDR1 MNHNS, CDR2 SASEGT. The CDR3 loop is CATSDPSAGQPQHF. The CDR3 coding sequence is TGTGCCACCAGCGATCCCTCGGCGGGTCAGCCCCAGCATTTT.

This chain joins TRBV7-9 and TRBJ2-7; 8 bases are a match to TRBD1. From germline, CDR1 is SEHNR and CDR2 FQNEAQ (reference sequence). V shed 8 bases, J shed 4 bases, and the junction held 7 bases outside the gene matches. The CDR3 consists of 13 residues. Written as DNA, the CDR3 is TGTGCCAGCGGCGACAGGGGCGAGTACGAGCAGTACTTC. Translation: CASGDRGEYEQYF.

The chain recombines TRBV5-1 with TRBJ1-2, with 7 bases that match TRBD1. The CDR3 length is 15 residues. V was clipped by 2 bases and J by 2 bases; unmatched bases: 6. Germline CDR1 reads SGHRS; CDR2 reads YFSETQ. For the CDR3, the DNA is TGCGCCAGCAGCTTTAGTTTACAGGGGAACTATGGCTACACCTTC. Encoded protein: CASSFSLQGNYGYTF.

This chain connects TRBV6-5 to TRBJ1-6, with D hard to call. From germline, CDR1 is MNHEY and CDR2 SVGAGI. There are 12 residues in the CDR3. Deletions cut 0 bases from V and 9 bases from J, with 3 bases between. CDR3 residues: CASSYSGSPLHF. For the CDR3, the DNA is TGTGCCAGCAGTTACTCCGGTTCACCCCTCCACTTT.

V usage is TRBV11-2 and J usage is TRBJ2-4; 13 nucleotides line up with TRBD2. The CDR3 covers 15 residues. Losses at the gene ends were 6 bases for V and 6 bases for J; bases not matched to a gene: 5. The germline gives CDR1 SGHAT, CDR2 FQNNGV. CDR3 coding DNA: TGTGCCAGCAGAACACTAGCGGGAGGGAGAAACATTCAGTACTTC. It translates to CASRTLAGGRNIQYF.

This clone came up once. The chain has TRBV7-9 and TRBJ1-5; TRBD1 might be the D (5 bases). This CDR3 has 15 residues. Germline-derived CDR1 and CDR2 are SEHNR and FQNEAQ (reference sequence). V was cut by 4 bases and J by 6 bases, with 16 bases left in between. The CDR3 DNA reads TGTGCCAGCAGCTCGGGAGACGGACACTCTCAGCCCCAGCATTTT. It is translated as CASSSGDGHSQPQHF.

J is TRBJ1-1 and V is TRBV7-6; maybe TRBD1 (5 bases). The CDR3 is 13 amino acids. The germline CDR1 and CDR2 sequences are SGHVS and FNYEAQ. Between the trimmed V and J ends, which lost 2 bases and 1 base, there was a span of 5 bases. The CDR3 here is CASSLRGNTEAFF. The CDR3 DNA sequence: TGTGCCAGCAGCTTAAGGGGGAACACTGAAGCTTTCTTT. Supplemented by reference TRBV7-6 and TRBJ1-1, the full variable domain reads GAGVSQSPRYKVTKRGQDVALRCDPISGHVSLYWYRQALGQGPEFLTYFNYEAQQDKSGLPNDRFSAERPEGSISTLTIQRTEQRDSAMYRCASSLRGNTEAFFGQGTRLTVV.

This clone is a singleton in its sample. V gene TRBV6-5 combines with J gene TRBJ2-3, with TRBD2 matching over 9 bases. The CDR3 length is 15 residues. Germline V gene lookup returns CDR1 MNHEY and CDR2 SVGAGI. The V gene end was trimmed by 6 bases and the J gene end by 4 bases; junction bases not matched to a gene: 8. CDR3 sequence reads: CASRSLAGQSDTQYF. The DNA of the CDR3 is TGTGCCAGCAGGAGCCTAGCGGGGCAGTCAGATACGCAGTATTTT.

The V gene is TRBV15, the J gene TRBJ1-1; no clear D gene. The germline CDR1 and CDR2 sequences are LNHNV and YYDKDF (reference sequence). The CDR3 contains 14 residues. The ends were cut back, 0 bases at V and 3 bases at J, with 8 bases in the middle. The CDR3 nucleotides read TGTGCCACCAGCAGAGATATGATAGACACTGAAGCTTTCTTT. It is translated as CATSRDMIDTEAFF.

V gene TRBV7-2 combines with J gene TRBJ1-2; D remains ambiguous. The germline CDR1 and CDR2 sequences are SGHTA and FQGNSA. V dropped 8 bases and J dropped 10 bases, with 14 bases sitting between them. This CDR3 region has 11 residues. The CDR3 is CASATLDHYTF. Written as DNA, the CDR3 is TGTGCCAGCGCGACTCTAGACCACTACACCTTC.

The chain carries TRBV4-1 and TRBJ1-2; 7 bases are a match to TRBD1. The V gene end was trimmed by 1 base and the J gene end by 4 bases; junction bases not matched to a gene: 6. The CDR3 is 15 residues long. From germline, CDR1 is MGHRA and CDR2 YSYEKL. The CDR3 DNA sequence: TGCGCCAGCAGCCAAGGACAGGGAGGAGTCTATGGCTACACCTTC. It yields the protein CASSQGQGGVYGYTF.

The V and J genes are TRBV6-1 and TRBJ2-7, with D hard to call. V was cut by 7 bases and J by 1 base, with 14 bases left in between. This CDR3 is 14 amino acids long. Germline V gives CDR1 MNHNS, CDR2 SASEGT. As DNA, the CDR3 is TGTGCCAGCAACCAGGTCCCGCTTTCCTACGAGCAGTACTTC. Translated, it gives CASNQVPLSYEQYF.

The V gene is TRBV7-9, the J gene TRBJ1-1; perhaps TRBD1 as D (6 bases). Trimming removed 0 bases from V and 5 bases from J, with 13 bases in between. Germline V gives CDR1 SEHNR, CDR2 FQNEAQ (reference sequence). This CDR3 region has 15 residues. Written as DNA, the CDR3 is TGTGCCAGCAGCTTAGCGCTAGGGGGAGGGACTGAAGCTTTCTTT. Its protein product is CASSLALGGGTEAFF.